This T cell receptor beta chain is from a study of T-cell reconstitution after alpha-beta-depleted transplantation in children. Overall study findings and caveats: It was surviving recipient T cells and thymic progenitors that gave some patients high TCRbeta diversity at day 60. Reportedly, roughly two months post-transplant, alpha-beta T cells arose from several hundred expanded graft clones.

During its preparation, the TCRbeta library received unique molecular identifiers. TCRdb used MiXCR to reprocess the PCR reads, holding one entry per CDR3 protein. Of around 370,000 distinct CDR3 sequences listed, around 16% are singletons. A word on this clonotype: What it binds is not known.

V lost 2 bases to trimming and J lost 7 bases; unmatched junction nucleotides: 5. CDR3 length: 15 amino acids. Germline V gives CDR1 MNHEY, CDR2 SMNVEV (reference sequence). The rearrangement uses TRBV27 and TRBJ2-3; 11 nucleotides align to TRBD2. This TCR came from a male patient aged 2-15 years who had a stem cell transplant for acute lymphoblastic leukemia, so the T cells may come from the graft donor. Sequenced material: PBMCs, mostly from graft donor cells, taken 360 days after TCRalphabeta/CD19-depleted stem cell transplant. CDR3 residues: CASSLLAGGLNTQYF. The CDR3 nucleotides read TGTGCCAGCAGTTTACTAGCGGGAGGTTTGAATACGCAGTATTTT.